A single sample gave rise to the 10 T cell receptor beta chains below, sequenced in a study of OX40 agonist ivuxolimab in advanced cancers. The assay was immunoSEQ multiplex PCR, and TCRdb's table has in-frame clones only and misses some. The table shows roughly 90,000 clones, with 90% to 95% occurring only once. Sequencing used CD4+ or CD8+ T cells sorted from blood, obtained in a trial of the OX40 agonist ivuxolimab. These receptors came from an adult with an advanced solid tumor such as melanoma, head and neck, liver or kidney cancer.

The J gene is TRBJ2-7, the V gene TRBV10-3; TRBD1 might be the D (5 bases). CDR1 and CDR2 (germline): ENHRY, SYGVKD. The germline V and J ends were trimmed by 3 bases and 2 bases, with 8 bases remaining between them. This CDR3 has 13 amino acids. CDR3 bases: TGTGCCATCAGTGAACAGGAGACCTACGAGCAGTACTTC. Encoded protein: CAISEQETYEQYF.

The genes are TRBV4-1 and TRBJ2-7; no firm D call. The CDR3 spans 14 residues. V lost 0 bases, J lost 2 bases, and 8 bases lay in between. Germline lookup yields CDR1 MGHRA and CDR2 YSYEKL. The CDR3 region has the DNA TGCGCCAGCAGCCAAGATCACCAGACCTACGAGCAGTACTTC. Amino acids: CASSQDHQTYEQYF.

This clone has a single count. The chain combines TRBV19 with TRBJ2-1; TRBD1 aligns across 10 bases. Germline CDR1 LNHDA, CDR2 SQIVND (reference sequence). The CDR3 length is 16 residues. V gave up 5 bases and J gave up 7 bases; unmatched junction bases: 11. Here the CDR3 DNA reads TGTGCCAGTAGTTCCGACGGGGACAGGGGAGGAAATGAGCAGTTCTTC. It specifies CASSSDGDRGGNEQFF.

V gene TRBV11-2 combines with J gene TRBJ2-7, with 9 bases identical to TRBD2. The V gene's germline CDR1 is SGHAT and CDR2 FQNNGV. CDR3 length: 15 residues. J lost 0 bases, V lost 4 bases, and 4 bases had no gene match. The CDR3 nucleotides are TGTGCCAGCAGCTCAAGCGGGAGGAGCTCCTACGAGCAGTACTTC. The encoded protein is CASSSSGRSSYEQYF.

V usage is TRBV7-9 and J usage is TRBJ2-2; 9 bases agree with TRBD2. V lost 5 bases to trimming and J lost 6 bases; unmatched junction nucleotides: 10. There are 16 residues in the CDR3. Germline V lookup: CDR1 SEHNR, CDR2 FQNEAQ (reference sequence). The CDR3 here is CASSPPGTSRSGELFF. The CDR3 region has the DNA TGTGCCAGCAGCCCTCCCGGGACTAGCCGATCCGGGGAGCTGTTTTTT.

This clone was counted once. V gene TRBV7-9 combines with J gene TRBJ2-7, with D perhaps TRBD1 or TRBD2 (5 bases each). The CDR3 has 16 amino acids. CDR1 and CDR2 (germline): SEHNR, FQNEAQ (reference sequence). V lost 7 bases and J 1 base, leaving 20 bases between the germline ends. The CDR3 sequence: CASIPNESGASYEQYF. CDR3 coding DNA: TGTGCCAGCATCCCCAACGAGTCCGGGGCGTCCTACGAGCAGTACTTC.

This chain joins TRBV7-6 and TRBJ2-1; 7 bases are shared with TRBD1. V gave up 2 bases and J gave up 3 bases; unmatched junction bases: 7. The CDR3 is 16 amino acids. Per germline, CDR1 SGHVS and CDR2 FNYEAQ. The CDR3 DNA reads TGTGCCAGCAGCTTACCTCATGCAGGGGGCTACAATGAGCAGTTCTTC. Its protein is CASSLPHAGGYNEQFF.

The chain employs TRBV6-6 and TRBJ2-5; 11 bases line up with TRBD1. J gave up 5 bases and V 4 bases, and 3 bases lay outside the gene matches. Germline CDR1 and CDR2: MNHNY and SVGAGI (reference sequence). There are 14 residues in the CDR3. This chain's CDR3 is CASSWTGGIETQYF. The CDR3 nucleotides are TGTGCCAGCAGTTGGACAGGGGGCATCGAGACCCAGTACTTC.

This clone was found once. The chain has TRBV10-1 and TRBJ2-1; perhaps TRBD2 as D (6 bases). There are 17 residues in the CDR3. CDR1 and CDR2 (germline): WNHNN, SYGVQD (reference sequence). Trimming took 3 bases from V and 2 from J, leaving 17 bases between them. CDR3 in amino acids: CASSDRPGLGAYNEQFF. DNA for the CDR3: TGCGCCAGCAGTGACCGGCCGGGACTGGGAGCCTACAATGAGCAGTTCTTC.

This chain connects TRBV9 to TRBJ2-5; 10 positions match TRBD2. Looked up from germline, CDR1 is SGDLS and CDR2 is YYNGEE. This CDR3 has 20 residues. Trimming took 1 base from V and 5 from J; bases not matched to a gene: 20. Here the CDR3 reads CASSVYIWTSGGSPIETQYF. The DNA of the CDR3 is TGTGCCAGCAGCGTATATATTTGGACTAGCGGTGGTTCCCCAATCGAGACCCAGTACTTC.